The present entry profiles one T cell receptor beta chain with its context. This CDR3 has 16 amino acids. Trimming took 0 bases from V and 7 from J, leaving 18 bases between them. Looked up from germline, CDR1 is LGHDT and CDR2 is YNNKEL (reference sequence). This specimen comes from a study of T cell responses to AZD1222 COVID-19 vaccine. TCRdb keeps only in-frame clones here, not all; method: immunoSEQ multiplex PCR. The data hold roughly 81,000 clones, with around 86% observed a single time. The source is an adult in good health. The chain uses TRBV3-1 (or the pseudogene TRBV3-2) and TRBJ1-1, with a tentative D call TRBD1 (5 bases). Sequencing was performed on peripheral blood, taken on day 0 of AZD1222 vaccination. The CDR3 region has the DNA TGTGCCAGCAGCCAAGATCGGACGGCAGGGATTGGTGAAGCTTTCTTT. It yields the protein CASSQDRTAGIGEAFF.